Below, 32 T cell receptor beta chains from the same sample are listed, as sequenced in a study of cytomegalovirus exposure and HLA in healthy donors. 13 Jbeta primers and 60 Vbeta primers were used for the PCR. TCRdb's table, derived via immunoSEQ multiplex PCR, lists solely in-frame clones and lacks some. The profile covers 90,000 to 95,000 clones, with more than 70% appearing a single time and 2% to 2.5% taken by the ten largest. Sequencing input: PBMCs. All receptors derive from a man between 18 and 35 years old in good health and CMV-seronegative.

CDR3 sequence: CASSGGRNYNSPLHF. CDR3 coding DNA: TGTGCCAGCAGCGGAGGACGGAACTATAATTCACCCCTCCACTTT. The chain is built from TRBV25-1 and TRBJ1-6; D is uncertain. V was clipped by 6 bases and J by 3 bases, with 12 bases between them. Per the germline V gene, CDR1 is MGHDK and CDR2 is SYGVNS. The length of the CDR3 is 15 residues.

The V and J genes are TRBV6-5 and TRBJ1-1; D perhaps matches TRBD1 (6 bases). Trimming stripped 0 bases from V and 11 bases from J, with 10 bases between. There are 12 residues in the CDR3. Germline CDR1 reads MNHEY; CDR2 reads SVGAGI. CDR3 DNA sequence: TGTGCCAGCAGTTACTCTAGGGACAATGCTTTCTTT. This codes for CASSYSRDNAFF.

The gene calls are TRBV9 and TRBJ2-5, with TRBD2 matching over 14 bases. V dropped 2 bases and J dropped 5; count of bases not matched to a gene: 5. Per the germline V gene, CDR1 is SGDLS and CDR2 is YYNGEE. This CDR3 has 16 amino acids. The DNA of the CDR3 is TGTGCCAGCAGCGTGACTAGCGGGGGGGCCTGGGAGACCCAGTACTTC. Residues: CASSVTSGGAWETQYF.

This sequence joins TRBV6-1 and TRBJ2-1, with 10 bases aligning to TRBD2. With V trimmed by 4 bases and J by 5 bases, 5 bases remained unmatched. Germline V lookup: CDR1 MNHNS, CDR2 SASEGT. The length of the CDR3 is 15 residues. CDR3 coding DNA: TGTGCCAGCAGTGTAGGTCTAGCGGGGGACAATGAGCAGTTCTTC. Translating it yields CASSVGLAGDNEQFF.

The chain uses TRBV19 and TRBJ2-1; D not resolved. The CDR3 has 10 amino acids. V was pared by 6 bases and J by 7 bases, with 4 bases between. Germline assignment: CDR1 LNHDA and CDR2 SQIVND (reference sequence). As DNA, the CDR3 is TGTGCCAGTAGCCGTAATGAGCAGTTCTTC. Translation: CASSRNEQFF.

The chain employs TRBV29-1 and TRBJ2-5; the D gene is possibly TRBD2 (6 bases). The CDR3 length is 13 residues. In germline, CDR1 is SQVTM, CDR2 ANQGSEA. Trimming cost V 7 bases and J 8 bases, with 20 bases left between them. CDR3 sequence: CSARRRDAGTQYF. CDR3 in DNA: TGCAGCGCCAGGAGGCGGGACGCCGGTACCCAGTACTTC.

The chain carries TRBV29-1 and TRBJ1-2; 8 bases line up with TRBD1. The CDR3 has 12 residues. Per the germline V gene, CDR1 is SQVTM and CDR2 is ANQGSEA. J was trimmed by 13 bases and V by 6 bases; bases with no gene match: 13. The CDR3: CSVGQGPDGGTF. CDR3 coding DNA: TGCAGCGTCGGACAGGGTCCGGACGGGGGCACCTTC.

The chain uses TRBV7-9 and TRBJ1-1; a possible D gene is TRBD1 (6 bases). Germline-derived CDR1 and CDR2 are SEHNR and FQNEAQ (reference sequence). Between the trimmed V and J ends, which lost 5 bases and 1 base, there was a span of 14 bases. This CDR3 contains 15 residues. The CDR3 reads CASSPTATGNTEAFF. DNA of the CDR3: TGTGCCAGCAGCCCGACTGCGACAGGGAACACTGAAGCTTTCTTT.

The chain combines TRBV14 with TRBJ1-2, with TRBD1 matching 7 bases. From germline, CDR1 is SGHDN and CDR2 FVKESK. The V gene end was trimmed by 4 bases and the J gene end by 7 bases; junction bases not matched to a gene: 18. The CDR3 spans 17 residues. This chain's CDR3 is CASSLLLQGRGSGGYTF. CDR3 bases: TGTGCCAGCAGCCTTCTTTTACAGGGGCGCGGATCTGGTGGCTACACCTTC.

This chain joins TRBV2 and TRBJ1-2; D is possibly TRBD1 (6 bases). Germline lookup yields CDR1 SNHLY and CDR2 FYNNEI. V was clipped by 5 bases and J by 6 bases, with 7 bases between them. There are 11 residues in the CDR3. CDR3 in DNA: TGTGCCAGCAGTAACAGGGATGGCTACACCTTC. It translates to CASSNRDGYTF. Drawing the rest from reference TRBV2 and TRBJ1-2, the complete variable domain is EPEVTQTPSHQVTQMGQEVILRCVPISNHLYFYWYRQILGQKVEFLVSFYNNEISEKSEIFDDQFSVERPDGSNFTLKIRSTKLEDSAMYFCASSNRDGYTFGSGTRLTVV.

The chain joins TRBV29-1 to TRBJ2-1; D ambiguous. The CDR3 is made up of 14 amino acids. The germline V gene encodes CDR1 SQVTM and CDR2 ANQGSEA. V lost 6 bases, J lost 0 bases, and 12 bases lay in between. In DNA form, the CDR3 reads TGCAGCGTCGTTGGGCCGAGCTCCTACAATGAGCAGTTCTTC. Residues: CSVVGPSSYNEQFF.

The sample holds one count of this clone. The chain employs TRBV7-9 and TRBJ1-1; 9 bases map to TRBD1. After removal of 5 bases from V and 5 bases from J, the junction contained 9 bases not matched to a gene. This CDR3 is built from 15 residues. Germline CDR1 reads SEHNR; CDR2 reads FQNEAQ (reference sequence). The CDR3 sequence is CASSARTGVRTEAFF. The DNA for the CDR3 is TGTGCCAGCAGCGCCCGGACAGGGGTACGAACTGAAGCTTTCTTT.

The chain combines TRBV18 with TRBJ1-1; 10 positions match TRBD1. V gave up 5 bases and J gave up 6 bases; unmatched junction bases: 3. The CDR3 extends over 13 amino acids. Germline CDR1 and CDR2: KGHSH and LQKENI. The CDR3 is CASSDRGQAEAFF. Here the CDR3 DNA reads TGTGCCAGCTCAGACAGGGGGCAGGCTGAAGCTTTCTTT.

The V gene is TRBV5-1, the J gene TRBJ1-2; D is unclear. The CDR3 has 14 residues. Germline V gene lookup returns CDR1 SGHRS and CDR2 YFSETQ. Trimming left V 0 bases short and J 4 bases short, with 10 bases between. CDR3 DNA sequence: TGCGCCAGCAGCTTGGGTAAGAGTTCCTATGGCTACACCTTC. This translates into CASSLGKSSYGYTF.

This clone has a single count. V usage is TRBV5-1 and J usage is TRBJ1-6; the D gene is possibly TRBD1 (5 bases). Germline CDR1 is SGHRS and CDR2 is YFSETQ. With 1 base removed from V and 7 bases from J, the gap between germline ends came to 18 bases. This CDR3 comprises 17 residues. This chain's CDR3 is CASSLRPGGIGNSPLHF. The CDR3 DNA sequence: TGCGCCAGCAGCTTGCGTCCGGGGGGGATAGGGAATTCACCCCTCCACTTT.

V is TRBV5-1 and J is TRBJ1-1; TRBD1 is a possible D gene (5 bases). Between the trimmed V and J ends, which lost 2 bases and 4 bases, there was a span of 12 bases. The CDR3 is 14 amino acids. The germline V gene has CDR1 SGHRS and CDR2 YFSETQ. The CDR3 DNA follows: TGCGCCAGCAGCTTCACGATCGGGGGCACTGAAGCTTTCTTT. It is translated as CASSFTIGGTEAFF.

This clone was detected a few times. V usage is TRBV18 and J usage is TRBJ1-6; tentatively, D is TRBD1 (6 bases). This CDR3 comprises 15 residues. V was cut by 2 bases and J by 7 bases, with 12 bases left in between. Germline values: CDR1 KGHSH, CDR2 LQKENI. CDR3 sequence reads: CASSPEDSRNSPLHF. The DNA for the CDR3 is TGTGCCAGCTCACCAGAGGACAGTCGAAATTCACCCCTCCACTTT.

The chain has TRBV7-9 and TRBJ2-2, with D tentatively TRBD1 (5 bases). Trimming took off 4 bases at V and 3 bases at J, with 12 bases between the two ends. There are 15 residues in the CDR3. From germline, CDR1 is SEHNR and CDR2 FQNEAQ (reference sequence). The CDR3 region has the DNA TGTGCCAGCAGCTCCCAGGGCTTCGACACCGGGGAGCTGTTTTTT. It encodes CASSSQGFDTGELFF.

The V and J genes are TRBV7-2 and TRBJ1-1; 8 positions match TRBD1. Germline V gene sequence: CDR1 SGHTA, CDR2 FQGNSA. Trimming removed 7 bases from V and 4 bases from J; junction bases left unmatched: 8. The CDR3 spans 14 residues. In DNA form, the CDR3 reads TGTGCCAGCATCAGGGGGCGGACTCGCACTGAAGCTTTCTTT. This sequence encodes CASIRGRTRTEAFF.

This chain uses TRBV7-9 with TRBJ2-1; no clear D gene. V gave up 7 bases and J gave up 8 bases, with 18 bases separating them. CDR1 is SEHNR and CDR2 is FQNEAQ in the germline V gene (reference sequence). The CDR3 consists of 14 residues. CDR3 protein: CASTPRSSTDEQFF. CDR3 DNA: TGTGCCAGCACCCCACGGTCCTCCACGGATGAGCAGTTCTTC.

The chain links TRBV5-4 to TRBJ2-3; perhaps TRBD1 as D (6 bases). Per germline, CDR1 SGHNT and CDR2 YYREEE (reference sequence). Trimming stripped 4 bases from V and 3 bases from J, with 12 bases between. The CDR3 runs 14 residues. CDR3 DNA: TGTGCCAGCAGCCTAATTACAGGGACAGATACGCAGTATTTT. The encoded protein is CASSLITGTDTQYF.

CDR3 loop: CASSLLGREADTQYF. The CDR3 nucleotides are TGTGCCAGCAGCTTATTAGGCAGGGAGGCAGATACGCAGTATTTT. The rearrangement links TRBV7-7 to TRBJ2-3; D might be TRBD2 (6 bases). This CDR3 has 15 amino acids. Trimming left V 2 bases short and J 4 bases short, with 13 bases between. Germline V gives CDR1 SSHAT, CDR2 FNYEAQ (reference sequence).

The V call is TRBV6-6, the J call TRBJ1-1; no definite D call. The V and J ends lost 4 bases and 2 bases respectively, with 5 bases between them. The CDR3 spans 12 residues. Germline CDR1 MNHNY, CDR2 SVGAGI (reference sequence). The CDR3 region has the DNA TGTGCCAGCAGTTGGACTAACACTGAAGCTTTCTTT. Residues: CASSWTNTEAFF.

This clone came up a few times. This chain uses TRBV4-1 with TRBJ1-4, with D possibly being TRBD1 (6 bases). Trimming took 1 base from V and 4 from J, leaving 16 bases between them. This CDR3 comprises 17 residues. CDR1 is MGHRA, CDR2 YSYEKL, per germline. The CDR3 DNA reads TGCGCCAGCAGCCAAGGGCCCCCGACAGGAAATAATGAAAAACTGTTTTTT. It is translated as CASSQGPPTGNNEKLFF.

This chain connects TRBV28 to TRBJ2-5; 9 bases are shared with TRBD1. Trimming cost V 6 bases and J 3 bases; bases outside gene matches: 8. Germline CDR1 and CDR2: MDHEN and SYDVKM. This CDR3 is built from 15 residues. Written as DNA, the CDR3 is TGTGCCAGCAGCGTATGGGACAGGGTAGAAGAGACCCAGTACTTC. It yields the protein CASSVWDRVEETQYF.

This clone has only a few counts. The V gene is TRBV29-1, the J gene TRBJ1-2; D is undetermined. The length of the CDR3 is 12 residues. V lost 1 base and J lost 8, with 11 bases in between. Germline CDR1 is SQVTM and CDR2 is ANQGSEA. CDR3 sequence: CSVEGRSRGYTF. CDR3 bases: TGCAGCGTTGAAGGTAGATCTCGAGGCTACACCTTC.

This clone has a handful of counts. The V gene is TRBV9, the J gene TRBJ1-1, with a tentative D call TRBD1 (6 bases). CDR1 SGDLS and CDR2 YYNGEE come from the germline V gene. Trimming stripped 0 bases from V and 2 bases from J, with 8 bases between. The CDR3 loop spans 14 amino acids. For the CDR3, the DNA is TGTGCCAGCAGCGTAGGGGACATCAACACTGAAGCTTTCTTT. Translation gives CASSVGDINTEAFF.

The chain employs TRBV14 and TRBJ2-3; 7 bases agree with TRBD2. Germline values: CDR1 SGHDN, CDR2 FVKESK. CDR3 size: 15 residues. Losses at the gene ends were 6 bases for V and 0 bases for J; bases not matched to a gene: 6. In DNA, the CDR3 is TGTGCCAGCAGGGCACGGGGGGTGAGCACAGATACGCAGTATTTT. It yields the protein CASRARGVSTDTQYF.

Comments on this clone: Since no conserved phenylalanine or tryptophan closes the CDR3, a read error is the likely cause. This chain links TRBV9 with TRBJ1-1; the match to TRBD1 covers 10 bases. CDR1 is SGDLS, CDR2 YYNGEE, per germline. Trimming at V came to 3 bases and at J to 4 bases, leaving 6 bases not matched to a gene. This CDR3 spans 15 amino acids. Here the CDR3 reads CASSGRQGASTEAFL. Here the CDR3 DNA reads TGTGCCAGCAGCGGGCGACAGGGGGCGAGCACTGAAGCTTTCCTT.

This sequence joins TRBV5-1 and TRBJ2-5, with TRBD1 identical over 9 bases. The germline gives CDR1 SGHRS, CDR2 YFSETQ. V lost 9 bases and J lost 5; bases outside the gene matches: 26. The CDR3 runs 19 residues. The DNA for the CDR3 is TGCGCCACCAAGCCCGGCACAGGGGGCGGGAATGCTTTTTTGGAGACCCAGTACTTC. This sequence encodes CATKPGTGGGNAFLETQYF.

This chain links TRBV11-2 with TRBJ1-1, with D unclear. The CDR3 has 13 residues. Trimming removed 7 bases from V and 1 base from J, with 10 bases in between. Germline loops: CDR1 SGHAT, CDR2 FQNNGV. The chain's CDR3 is CASTKGRNTEAFF. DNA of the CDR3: TGTGCCAGCACAAAAGGGAGGAACACTGAAGCTTTCTTT.

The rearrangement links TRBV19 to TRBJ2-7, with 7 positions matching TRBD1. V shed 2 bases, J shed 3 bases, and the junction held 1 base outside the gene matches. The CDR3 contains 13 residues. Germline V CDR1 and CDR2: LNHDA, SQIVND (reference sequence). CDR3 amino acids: CASSIPGGYEQYF. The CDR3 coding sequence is TGTGCCAGTAGTATACCAGGGGGCTACGAGCAGTACTTC.